The source of this TCR beta chain is a study of shared clonotypes between healthy human individuals. Study context: Used for every donor were three CD4 naive, three CD4 memory, two CD8 naive and one CD8 memory plate.

As to this clone: What it binds is unknown.

General study findings and limits: Limited genetic and exposure-history diversity came from having few donors. Only blood was sampled, and tissue TCR repertoires likely differ from blood ones. Across subsets, estimated richness was generally greater for naive than for memory populations.

Produced via immunoSEQ multiplex PCR; TCRdb's table is partial and in-frame only. In the table there are a few hundred thousand clones, 73% of which are singletons. The sequence derives from a man aged 30 to 39 in good health. The sequenced sample was memory CD4+ T cells sorted from blood. The subset here: CD45RA-negative fraction.

CDR3 sequence reads: CASSLDPWMTRLSSGANVLTF. CDR3 DNA sequence: TGTGCCAGCAGCTTAGACCCATGGATGACGAGACTGAGCTCTGGGGCCAACGTCCTGACTTTC. The V and J genes are TRBV7-8 and TRBJ2-6; no clear D gene. Germline CDR1 and CDR2: SGHVS and FQNEAQ. This CDR3 comprises 21 residues. The germline V and J ends were trimmed by 1 base and 0 bases, with 22 bases remaining between them.